Sequencing of this TCR beta chain was carried out in a study of blood T cell repertoires in COVID-19. Study-wide context: The samples span acute and convalescent COVID-19 from the United States, Italy and Spain. Sources were T cells, B-cell-depleted T cells, or PBMCs; the material itself was cDNA or gDNA.

In the original analysis: Reference gene primer amplification in the assay estimated nucleated cell counts. Sequenced by immunoSEQ multiplex PCR; TCRdb stores in-frame clones only, minus some. That table is the source of V, J and clone size, and D and trimming were worked out from the DNA. The sample gives under 300,000 clones, 70% to 90% of which show up once; less than 4% is in the top ten. Sequenced sample: peripheral blood. This TCR was sampled from a man younger than 35 with active or convalescent COVID-19.

In DNA form, the CDR3 reads TGTGCCAGTAGTAAGGGACAGGGGGGTCAGCCCCAGCATTTT. As protein: CASSKGQGGQPQHF. The J gene is TRBJ1-5, the V gene TRBV19, with 11 bases that match TRBD1. Germline loops: CDR1 LNHDA, CDR2 SQIVND (reference sequence). CDR3 length: 14 amino acids. The J segment lost 6 bases and the V segment lost 4 bases, leaving 2 bases of the junction unmatched.